This is a list of T cell receptor beta chains from one sample in a study of Ad26.COV2.S vaccination and SARS-CoV-2 variants. The table came from immunoSEQ multiplex PCR; TCRdb's copy has only in-frame clones and leaves some out. The sample holds about 390,000 clones, about 92% seen once. The specimen comprised peripheral blood, sampled in a trial of Ad26.COV2.S vaccine versus placebo. These receptors were obtained from a person aged 18-60 years who received the Ad26.COV2.S COVID-19 vaccine or a placebo. Both conserved end residues are trimmed from each CDR3. The order of the fields is CDR3 protein, V gene, J gene.

cdr3_aa: ASSPNRGAYEQY
v_call: TRBV18
j_call: TRBJ2-7

cdr3_aa: ASSSPGVPYGYT
v_call: TRBV18
j_call: TRBJ1-2

cdr3_aa: ASRGLTGYEQY
v_call: TRBV7-6
j_call: TRBJ2-7

cdr3_aa: SALPGRANTGELF
v_call: TRBV29-1
j_call: TRBJ2-2

cdr3_aa: ASSFLGGLNTEAF
v_call: TRBV11-2
j_call: TRBJ1-1

cdr3_aa: ASSTSGSRAF
v_call: TRBV28
j_call: TRBJ1-1

cdr3_aa: ASIGVGELF
v_call: TRBV11-2
j_call: TRBJ2-2

cdr3_aa: SASGNNEQF
v_call: TRBV20-1
j_call: TRBJ2-1

cdr3_aa: ASSLGGQDLYEQY
v_call: TRBV5-1
j_call: TRBJ2-7

cdr3_aa: ASSLRGQGLTEAF
v_call: TRBV28
j_call: TRBJ1-1

cdr3_aa: ASSGRSGELF
v_call: TRBV11-3
j_call: TRBJ2-2

cdr3_aa: ASSSQGNTGELF
v_call: TRBV5-1
j_call: TRBJ2-2

cdr3_aa: ASSPRETQGVEQF
v_call: TRBV18
j_call: TRBJ2-1

cdr3_aa: ASSSIVQGGGSEAF
v_call: TRBV18
j_call: TRBJ1-1

cdr3_aa: AILGESYEQY
v_call: TRBV7-8
j_call: TRBJ2-7

cdr3_aa: ASSQVRADYGYT
v_call: TRBV4-3
j_call: TRBJ1-2

cdr3_aa: ASSPGGYEQY
v_call: TRBV19
j_call: TRBJ2-7

cdr3_aa: ASSVEPNVEAF
v_call: TRBV9
j_call: TRBJ1-1

cdr3_aa: ASSHGTLGTQY
v_call: TRBV3-1/TRBV3-2
j_call: TRBJ2-5

cdr3_aa: ASSTGTGWDTQY
v_call: TRBV19
j_call: TRBJ2-3

cdr3_aa: ASSEEVYEQF
v_call: TRBV2
j_call: TRBJ2-1